This is a list of T cell receptor beta chains from one sample in a study of blood T cell repertoires in COVID-19. Method: immunoSEQ multiplex PCR; TCRdb's copy keeps in-frame clones and lacks some. The sample records 85,000 to 95,000 clones, around nine tenths being singletons. Input material: peripheral blood. Receptors originate from an elderly woman with acute or convalescent COVID-19. CDR3s include the opening cysteine and the closing phenylalanine or tryptophan. A D gene is named only where the DNA matches it firmly. A row's size may be missing; if present it is once, few, many or a size class.

v_gene	abundance	d_gene	j_gene	CDR3aa	CDR3nt
TRBV5-8	-	-	TRBJ2-5	CASSLGALFQETQYF	TGTGCCAGCAGCTTGGGAGCCCTCTTCCAAGAGACCCAGTACTTC
TRBV11-3	-	TRBD1	TRBJ2-5	CASSLRARTGTQETQYF	TGTGCCAGCAGCTTAAGGGCGCGGACAGGGACCCAAGAGACCCAGTACTTC
TRBV30	-	-	TRBJ1-6	CAGPIGGDRNSPLHF	TGTGCCGGCCCCATAGGAGGGGATCGTAATTCACCCCTCCACTTT
TRBV6-6	-	-	TRBJ1-1	CASSYLMNTEAFF	TGTGCCAGCAGTTACCTTATGAACACTGAAGCTTTCTTT
TRBV2	-	TRBD1	TRBJ1-1	CASRAQGASTEAFF	TGTGCCAGCAGAGCACAGGGGGCGTCCACTGAAGCTTTCTTT
TRBV6-5	few	-	TRBJ1-2	CASSYGQKLNYGYTF	TGTGCCAGCAGTTACGGACAGAAGCTTAACTATGGCTACACCTTC
TRBV19	-	TRBD1	TRBJ2-1	CASTSTGTGNNEQFF	TGTGCCAGTACCTCTACCGGGACAGGGAATAATGAGCAGTTCTTC
TRBV12-3/TRBV12-4	-	TRBD1	TRBJ1-2	CASSLDRGGGYTF	TGTGCCAGCAGCCTCGACAGGGGCGGCGGCTACACCTTC
TRBV5-1	-	TRBD2	TRBJ2-7	CASSLVPGGSSYEQYF	TGCGCCAGCAGCTTGGTCCCCGGGGGGAGCTCCTACGAGCAGTACTTC
TRBV9	-	TRBD2	TRBJ2-1	CASSVRGSSYNEQFF	TGTGCCAGCAGCGTGCGGGGGAGCTCCTACAATGAGCAGTTCTTC
TRBV5-4	few	-	TRBJ1-1	CASSLEAAGTEAFF	TGTGCCAGCAGCTTGGAGGCGGCTGGGACTGAAGCTTTCTTT
TRBV9	-	-	TRBJ2-6	CASSGHRVSGANVLTF	TGTGCCAGCAGCGGACACAGGGTTTCTGGGGCCAACGTCCTGACTTTC
TRBV12-3/TRBV12-4	few	-	TRBJ1-2	CASRRGSYGYTF	TGTGCCAGCAGGCGCGGCAGCTATGGCTACACCTTC
TRBV2	-	-	TRBJ1-2	CASSEAGAVGGYTF	TGTGCCAGCAGTGAGGCAGGGGCTGTCGGTGGCTACACCTTC
TRBV3-1/TRBV3-2	-	-	TRBJ2-3	CASSQTGLAWGDTQYF	TGTGCCAGCAGCCAGACCGGACTCGCGTGGGGAGATACGCAGTATTTT
TRBV9	once	-	TRBJ2-7	CASGTSGYEQYF	TGTGCCAGCGGGACTTCAGGTTACGAGCAGTACTTC
TRBV18	-	-	TRBJ2-5	CASSLLAGQEGQYF	TGTGCCAGCTCACTCCTCGCGGGTCAGGAGGGCCAGTACTTC
TRBV6-1	-	TRBD1	TRBJ1-4	CASSGLWDRGLREKLFF	TGTGCCAGCAGTGGACTCTGGGACAGGGGGCTTCGTGAAAAACTGTTTTTT
TRBV10-3	-	TRBD1	TRBJ1-6	CAIRGDRGQGSPLHF	TGTGCCATCAGGGGGGACAGGGGGCAAGGTTCACCCCTCCACTTT
TRBV19	-	-	TRBJ2-2	CASSMRDTGELFF	TGTGCCAGTAGTATGAGGGACACCGGGGAGCTGTTTTTT
TRBV6-2/TRBV6-3	-	TRBD2	TRBJ2-3	CASSYPRLAGVTDTQYF	TGTGCCAGCAGTTACCCCCGACTAGCGGGGGTTACAGATACGCAGTATTTT
TRBV27	-	-	TRBJ2-3	CASSFSGRDTDTQYF	TGTGCCAGCAGTTTTTCTGGACGGGACACAGATACGCAGTATTTT
TRBV29-1	-	TRBD1	TRBJ2-2	CSVQGSNTGELFF	TGCAGCGTACAGGGGAGCAACACCGGGGAGCTGTTTTTT
TRBV7-8	-	-	TRBJ1-3	CASSRGAAASGNTIYF	TGTGCCAGTTCCCGGGGGGCGGCAGCCTCTGGAAACACCATATATTTT
TRBV14	-	TRBD1	TRBJ2-5	CASSRDVPGQGETQYF	TGTGCCAGCAGCCGCGATGTTCCGGGACAGGGAGAGACCCAGTACTTC
TRBV24-1	-	-	TRBJ2-1	CATAGRLGEQFF	TGTGCCACGGCGGGACGATTGGGTGAGCAGTTCTTC
TRBV7-3	-	-	TRBJ1-1	CASSLTSAGRNTEAFF	TGTGCCAGCAGCTTAACGTCGGCAGGTAGAAACACTGAAGCTTTCTTT
TRBV7-2	-	TRBD1	TRBJ1-1	CASSPWDRGLGAEAFF	TGTGCCAGCAGCCCGTGGGACAGAGGCTTGGGGGCTGAAGCTTTCTTT
TRBV7-3	-	TRBD1	TRBJ1-2	CASSSTGGEGYTF	TGTGCCAGCAGCTCCACAGGGGGTGAGGGCTACACCTTC
TRBV5-6	-	-	TRBJ2-3	CASSLRGTDTQYF	TGTGCCAGCAGCCTCCGCGGGACAGATACGCAGTATTTT
TRBV6-5	-	-	TRBJ2-7	CALLVGSDSYEQYF	TGTGCGCTACTCGTCGGCAGCGACTCCTACGAGCAGTACTTC
TRBV19	-	TRBD1	TRBJ1-6	CASSITGGTAPLHF	TGTGCCAGTAGTATAACAGGGGGCACTGCACCCCTCCACTTT
TRBV5-1	-	TRBD1	TRBJ2-5	CASNQGAAETQYF	TGCGCCAGCAACCAGGGGGCGGCGGAGACCCAGTACTTC
TRBV19	-	TRBD1	TRBJ1-2	CASSIFSGGPGYGYTF	TGTGCCAGTAGTATATTCTCAGGGGGGCCAGGATATGGCTACACCTTC
TRBV2	-	TRBD1	TRBJ2-7	CASSSGTGGYEQYF	TGTGCCAGCAGCTCCGGGACAGGGGGCTACGAGCAGTACTTC
TRBV5-4	-	TRBD1	TRBJ1-2	CASSGEGTGAIGYTF	TGTGCCAGCAGCGGTGAGGGGACAGGCGCCATTGGCTACACCTTC
TRBV5-1	-	-	TRBJ1-4	CASSISNSNEKLFF	TGCGCCAGCAGCATCTCGAACTCTAATGAAAAACTGTTTTTT
TRBV24-1	-	-	TRBJ2-1	CATSDSHFGLGVVNEQFF	TGTGCCACCAGTGATTCCCACTTTGGACTCGGAGTGGTCAATGAGCAGTTCTTC
TRBV6-2/TRBV6-3	-	TRBD1	TRBJ1-2	CASSYSVTGQGNYGYTF	TGTGCCAGCAGTTACTCGGTGACCGGACAGGGGAACTATGGCTACACCTTC
TRBV6-5	few	-	TRBJ1-2	CASRKTGTSYGYTF	TGTGCCAGCAGGAAAACAGGGACCAGCTATGGCTACACCTTC
TRBV14	-	-	TRBJ1-6	CASRMGGSYNSPLHF	TGTGCCAGCCGAATGGGAGGCTCCTATAATTCACCCCTCCACTTT
TRBV7-8	-	TRBD1	TRBJ2-1	CASSLRDRGAQFF	TGTGCCAGCAGCCTCCGGGACAGGGGTGCCCAGTTCTTC
TRBV3-1/TRBV3-2	-	-	TRBJ2-7	CASRGWTGGTYEQYF	TGTGCCAGCAGGGGATGGACAGGAGGGACCTACGAGCAGTACTTC
TRBV12-3/TRBV12-4	-	-	TRBJ2-3	CASSRDWRDTQYF	TGTGCCAGCAGTCGGGACTGGCGGGATACGCAGTATTTT
TRBV7-2	-	-	TRBJ1-3	CASSFQTTGSGNTIYF	TGTGCCAGCAGCTTTCAAACGACAGGCTCTGGAAACACCATATATTTT
TRBV7-9	once	TRBD2	TRBJ2-7	CASSRTSGGASSYEQYF	TGTGCCAGCAGCCGGACTAGCGGGGGGGCTTCGTCCTACGAGCAGTACTTC
TRBV6-2/TRBV6-3	-	-	TRBJ2-7	CASSTYYEQYF	TGTGCCAGCAGTACCTATTACGAGCAGTACTTC
TRBV28	once	-	TRBJ1-4	CASSWQGRTNEKLFF	TGTGCCAGCAGTTGGCAGGGGCGGACTAATGAAAAACTGTTTTTT
TRBV19	-	TRBD1	TRBJ2-2	CATRAPGQGNTGELFF	TGTGCCACCCGGGCACCGGGACAGGGGAACACCGGGGAGCTGTTTTTT
TRBV5-5	-	-	TRBJ1-6	CASSLQFNSPLHF	TGTGCCAGCAGCTTGCAGTTTAATTCACCCCTCCACTTT